What follows are 8 T cell receptor beta chains derived from one specimen sequenced in a study of cytomegalovirus exposure and HLA in healthy donors. This PCR relied on a set of 60 Vbeta primers and 13 Jbeta primers. Only in-frame clones appear in the TCRdb table, and some are missing; sequencing was by immunoSEQ multiplex PCR. The sample lists under 150,000 clones, roughly 80% occurring once. The sample comprised PBMCs. All receptors derive from a woman in her thirties or forties in good health and CMV-seropositive.

This clone came up a few times. The J gene is TRBJ2-1, the V gene TRBV7-8; D gene unclear. This CDR3 has 16 residues. Germline-derived CDR1 and CDR2 are SGHVS and FQNEAQ. With 3 bases removed from V and 4 bases from J, the gap between germline ends came to 16 bases. CDR3 sequence (DNA): TGTGCCAGCAGCTTCCCTCGTACGACGGAGTACAATGAGCAGTTCTTC. Translation gives CASSFPRTTEYNEQFF.

V and J are TRBV6-5 and TRBJ2-2, with TRBD2 matching 10 bases. The CDR3 totals 16 residues. The V gene's germline CDR1 is MNHEY and CDR2 SVGAGI. The V gene end was trimmed by 4 bases and the J gene end by 2 bases; junction bases not matched to a gene: 4. In DNA, the CDR3 is TGTGCCAGCAGTTCACTAGCGGGAACTAACACCGGGGAGCTGTTTTTT. Translating it yields CASSSLAGTNTGELFF.

The chain is built from TRBV7-6 and TRBJ2-7, with 7 bases fitting TRBD2. From germline, CDR1 is SGHVS and CDR2 FNYEAQ. This CDR3 contains 13 residues. In DNA, the CDR3 is TGTGCGAGCGCCTGGGGAGGGGACTACGAGCAGTACTTC. This codes for CASAWGGDYEQYF.

The V and J genes are TRBV29-1 and TRBJ2-5, with a weak D call TRBD1 (6 bases). CDR1 is SQVTM, CDR2 ANQGSEA, per germline. The length of the CDR3 is 15 residues. Trimming pared 6 bases from V and 5 bases from J, leaving 22 bases between. The CDR3 region is CSVEPTGNRGETQYF. Written as DNA, the CDR3 is TGCAGCGTCGAACCCACAGGGAACAGAGGGGAGACCCAGTACTTC.

The chain couples TRBV5-3 to TRBJ1-1; D may be TRBD1 (6 bases). TRBV5-3 is an ORF; its function is uncertain. The CDR3 has 14 residues. The V end lost 1 base, the J end lost 4 bases, and 11 bases lay between the germline ends. In nucleotides, the CDR3 is TGTGCCAGAAGCTTGAACAGGGTTAGCACTGAAGCTTTCTTT. Encoded protein: CARSLNRVSTEAFF.

The gene calls are TRBV13 and TRBJ2-1; 13 bases agree with TRBD2. The CDR3 consists of 17 residues. J lost 6 bases, V lost 5 bases, and 10 bases had no gene match. Germline values: CDR1 PRHDT, CDR2 FYEKMQ (reference sequence). The CDR3 spells CASSLSLAGGRGNEQFF. The CDR3 DNA is TGTGCCAGCAGCCTCTCACTAGCGGGGGGGCGTGGCAATGAGCAGTTCTTC.

The CDR3, as DNA: TGTGCCAGCAGTGGGACAGGGCGACAGCCCCAGCATTTT. It encodes CASSGTGRQPQHF. The chain combines TRBV27 with TRBJ1-5; 9 nucleotides align to TRBD1. CDR3 size: 13 residues. V lost 5 bases to trimming and J lost 7 bases; unmatched junction nucleotides: 3. Germline V gene data show CDR1 as MNHEY and CDR2 as SMNVEV (reference sequence).

This clone has just one count. This chain joins TRBV11-3 and TRBJ2-3; D not certain. The CDR3 runs 12 residues. Germline V lookup: CDR1 SGHNT, CDR2 YENEEA. V was cut by 5 bases and J by 6 bases, with 9 bases left in between. The CDR3 DNA reads TGTGCCAGCAGCCTTTCTCAGGATACGCAGTATTTT. Protein: CASSLSQDTQYF.